The clone carrying this TCR beta chain occurred once. Cohort placement rested on clinical history that participants reported themselves. Within 2 weeks before study entry, exposed participants met a COVID-19 case. The repertoire was sequenced with immunoSEQ multiplex PCR; TCRdb's copy has only in-frame clones and lacks some. The sample has roughly 430,000 clones; around nine tenths are singletons. The data originate from a study of blood T cell repertoires in COVID-19. Study in general: Some COVID-19 samples were acute and others convalescent; all came from the United States, Italy and Spain. PBMCs, B-cell-depleted T cells, or T cells provided the cDNA or gDNA that made up the material.

From germline, CDR1 is SEHNR and CDR2 FQNEAQ (reference sequence). V was cut by 3 bases and J by 6 bases, with 14 bases left in between. This CDR3 comprises 14 residues. This sequence originates from a woman under 30 who had been exposed to COVID-19. V gene TRBV7-9 combines with J gene TRBJ1-1; possible D gene TRBD1, 5 bases. The sample taken for sequencing was PBMCs or T cells enriched from blood (not recorded which). The CDR3 DNA is TGTGCCAGCAGCTTGGGGGGAATGATCCCTGAAGCTTTCTTT. It encodes CASSLGGMIPEAFF.